These 12 T cell receptor beta chains came from one sample sequenced in a study of T cells after yellow fever vaccination. MiXCR, run by TCRdb on the 5' RACE reads, gives a single entry per CDR3 protein. There are about 260,000 distinct CDR3 sequences in the sample; about 5.2% occur only once, and roughly 3.4% lies in the top ten. The specimen comprised CD4+ T cells sorted from PBMCs, sampled on the day of the yellow fever booster vaccination. The origin of the receptors is a man between 18 and 29 years old who received the YFV17D yellow fever vaccine.

Only a few counts were recorded for this clonotype. The V gene is TRBV5-1, the J gene TRBJ2-1; 9 nucleotides agree with TRBD1. CDR3 length equals 15 residues. The V and J ends lost 3 bases and 2 bases, in that order; junction bases with no gene match: 3. The germline gives CDR1 SGHRS, CDR2 YFSETQ. CDR3 bases: TGCGCCAGCAGCTCAACAGGGGGCCCCTACAATGAGCAGTTCTTC. This sequence encodes CASSSTGGPYNEQFF. Variable domain in full (rest from reference TRBV5-1 and TRBJ2-1): KAGVTQTPRYLIKTRGQQVTLSCSPISGHRSVSWYQQTPGQGLQFLFEYFSETQRNKGNFPGRFSGRQFSNSRSEMNVSTLELGDSALYLCASSSTGGPYNEQFFGPGTRLTVL.

This clonotype turned up a few times. The genes are TRBV5-1 and TRBJ1-1, with 9 bases fitting TRBD1. Trimming at V came to 4 bases and at J to 0 bases, leaving 10 bases not matched to a gene. The V gene's germline CDR1 is SGHRS and CDR2 YFSETQ. CDR3 length: 17 amino acids. The CDR3 sequence is CASSANRGLRMNTEAFF. CDR3 bases: TGCGCCAGCAGCGCCAACAGGGGGCTCAGAATGAACACTGAAGCTTTCTTT.

Many counts were recorded for this clonotype. The chain uses TRBV20-1 and TRBJ2-6, with D possibly matching TRBD2 (5 bases). CDR3 length: 15 residues. Germline assignment: CDR1 DFQATT and CDR2 SNEGSKA (reference sequence). Deletions cut 5 bases from V and 0 bases from J, with 11 bases between. This CDR3 is CSADGGFSGANVLTF. For the CDR3, the DNA is TGCAGTGCTGATGGAGGCTTCTCTGGGGCCAACGTCCTGACTTTC.

This clonotype was observed a few times. V usage is TRBV20-1 and J usage is TRBJ1-1; D may be TRBD1 (5 bases). With 0 bases removed from V and 0 bases from J, the gap between germline ends came to 11 bases. Germline V CDR1 and CDR2: DFQATT, SNEGSKA (reference sequence). The CDR3 sequence is 15 residues long. Here the CDR3 reads CSARDFGGLNTEAFF. In DNA, the CDR3 is TGCAGTGCTAGAGATTTCGGGGGTCTGAACACTGAAGCTTTCTTT.

This clonotype was counted a few times. This may arise from a read error, as a much more abundant clone is one base away. The chain uses TRBV28 and TRBJ2-2; D gene unclear. CDR3 length: 12 residues. Germline loops: CDR1 MDHEN, CDR2 SYDVKM. The V and J ends lost 6 bases and 2 bases respectively, with 4 bases between them. CDR3 DNA sequence: TGTGCCAGCAGACATAACACCGGGGAGCTGTTTTTT. It yields the protein CASRHNTGELFF.

This clonotype was counted a few times. The J gene is TRBJ1-6, the V gene TRBV5-1, with 11 bases that match TRBD1. The V and J ends lost 3 bases and 8 bases, in that order; junction bases with no gene match: 4. The CDR3 loop spans 15 amino acids. Germline V gene lookup returns CDR1 SGHRS and CDR2 YFSETQ. The chain's CDR3 is CASSYGQGAYSPLHF. The CDR3 DNA reads TGCGCCAGCAGCTACGGACAGGGGGCCTATTCACCCCTCCACTTT.

The genes are TRBV12-3 or TRBV12-4 and TRBJ1-5; a possible D gene is TRBD1 (6 bases). Trimming left V 5 bases short and J 7 bases short, with 15 bases between. The CDR3 covers 14 residues. The CDR3 DNA follows: TGTGCCAGCAGTCTATGGGGGGCAGGCCAGCCCCAGCATTTT. As protein: CASSLWGAGQPQHF.

This chain uses TRBV4-2 with TRBJ1-5; D may be TRBD1 (5 bases). The CDR3 totals 14 residues. V gave up 1 base and J gave up 6 bases, with 10 bases separating them. The germline CDR1 and CDR2 sequences are LGHNA and YNFKEQ. CDR3 sequence: CASSQGGGPQPQHF. The CDR3 DNA is TGTGCCAGCAGCCAAGGGGGCGGGCCTCAGCCCCAGCATTTT.

The gene calls are TRBV7-2 and TRBJ2-3, with unresolved D. The CDR3 loop spans 11 amino acids. Germline V gene lookup returns CDR1 SGHTA and CDR2 FQGNSA. The V end lost 4 bases, the J end lost 7 bases, and 6 bases lay between the germline ends. The CDR3 sequence: CASSSPNTQYF. The CDR3 DNA sequence: TGTGCCAGCAGCTCCCCAAATACGCAGTATTTT.

CDR3 amino acids: CASSLERAVQYF. The CDR3 DNA follows: TGTGCCAGCAGCTTAGAACGGGCGGTGCAGTACTTC. The genes are TRBV7-9 and TRBJ2-4; no reliable D call. Germline values: CDR1 SEHNR, CDR2 FQNEAQ (reference sequence). This CDR3 has 12 residues. V gave up 1 base and J gave up 13 bases, with 11 bases separating them.

The chain carries TRBV5-1 and TRBJ2-1; D call uncertain. CDR1 is SGHRS, CDR2 YFSETQ, per germline. Trimming took off 0 bases at V and 3 bases at J, with 10 bases between the two ends. The CDR3 runs to 15 residues. The CDR3 DNA reads as TGCGCCAGCAGCTTGGCCTACCGTAGCTACAATGAGCAGTTCTTC. Translation gives CASSLAYRSYNEQFF. Full variable domain (remainder filled in from reference TRBV5-1 and TRBJ2-1): KAGVTQTPRYLIKTRGQQVTLSCSPISGHRSVSWYQQTPGQGLQFLFEYFSETQRNKGNFPGRFSGRQFSNSRSEMNVSTLELGDSALYLCASSLAYRSYNEQFFGPGTRLTVL.

This clonotype was seen more than once but under ten times. The rearrangement uses TRBV5-1 and TRBJ2-3, with 12 bases lining up with TRBD1. CDR1 and CDR2 from the germline V gene are SGHRS and YFSETQ. Trimming at V came to 6 bases and at J to 1 base, leaving 6 bases not matched to a gene. The CDR3 loop spans 16 amino acids. The CDR3 is CASTPGQGAGTDTQYF. CDR3 DNA: TGCGCCAGCACCCCGGGACAGGGGGCAGGCACAGATACGCAGTATTTT.